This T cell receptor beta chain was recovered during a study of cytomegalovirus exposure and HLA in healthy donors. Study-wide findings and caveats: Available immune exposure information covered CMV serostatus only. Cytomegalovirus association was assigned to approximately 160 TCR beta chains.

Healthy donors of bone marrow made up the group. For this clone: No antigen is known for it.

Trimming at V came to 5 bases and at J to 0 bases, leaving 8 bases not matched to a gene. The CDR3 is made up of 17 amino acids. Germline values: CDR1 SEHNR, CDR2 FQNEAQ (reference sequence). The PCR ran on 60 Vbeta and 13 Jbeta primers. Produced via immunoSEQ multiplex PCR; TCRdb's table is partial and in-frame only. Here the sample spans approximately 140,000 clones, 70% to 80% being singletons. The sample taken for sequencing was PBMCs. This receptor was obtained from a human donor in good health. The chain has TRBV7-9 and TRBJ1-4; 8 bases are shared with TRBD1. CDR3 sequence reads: CASSPRQGLSTNEKLFF. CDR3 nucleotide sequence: TGTGCCAGCAGCCCGAGACAGGGGTTATCAACTAATGAAAAACTGTTTTTT.